This T cell receptor beta chain is drawn from a study of T cells expressing NK-cell markers. No DNA is given; TCRdb re-called the 5' RACE reads and lists each CDR3 protein once. The table lists under 500,000 distinct CDR3 sequences, with less than 7.5% in the top ten. The germline gives CDR1 DFQATT, CDR2 SNEGSKA (reference sequence). CDR3 length: 16 amino acids. V usage is TRBV20-1 and J usage is TRBJ1-1; TCRdb designates TRBD1, a call that cannot be tested without DNA. Sequencing was done on a sample of blood T cells: a sorted CD56 or NKG2C T cell subset, CD4+ or CD8+ T cells, or bulk PBMC T cells (not recorded which). The source of this sequence is a woman aged 18 to 75 in good health. CDR3 protein: CSASANPGQVNTEAFF.